This T cell receptor beta chain was found in a study of blood T cell repertoires in COVID-19. Study details: There were acute and convalescent COVID-19 samples, and they came from the United States, Italy and Spain.

In the original analysis: Nucleated cell counts were estimated from reference gene primer amplification. Profiling relied on immunoSEQ multiplex PCR, and the TCRdb table lists in-frame clones only, not all of them. Clone size and V and J calls were adopted from that table, with D and trimming inferred from the DNA. This table holds about 32,000 clones, about 86% found once. This CDR3 spans 18 amino acids. Trimming removed 6 bases from V and 5 bases from J; junction bases left unmatched: 19. Germline CDR1 MDHEN, CDR2 SYDVKM. This TCR came from a woman over 75 with active or convalescent COVID-19. V gene TRBV28 combines with J gene TRBJ2-3; 8 bases agree with TRBD2. Sequenced: peripheral blood. The CDR3 bases are TGTGCCAGCAGCACTGAGACTCTAGCGGGTTTCAGGATAGATACGCAGTATTTT. It yields the protein CASSTETLAGFRIDTQYF. Full variable domain (outside the CDR3, taken from reference TRBV28 and TRBJ2-3): DVKVTQSSRYLVKRTGEKVFLECVQDMDHENMFWYRQDPGLGLRLIYFSYDVKMKEKGDIPEGYSVSREKKERFSLILESASTNQTSMYLCASSTETLAGFRIDTQYFGPGTRLTVL.